A single sample is the source of the 29 T cell receptor beta chains below, sequenced in a study of blood T cell repertoires in COVID-19 (dated by TCRdb to about 2020). The library relied on the immunoSEQ multiplex PCR assay. TCRdb took over this immuneACCESS table, retaining in-frame rearrangements with V and J assigned. Such tables are incomplete; in checked studies, under half of the missing clones stem from an unresolved V gene, and the remainder is unexplained. The sample data list 130,000 or so clones, and roughly 86% of these were observed just once. Clones ranked in the top ten supply approximately 3% of the sample. Material for sequencing was PBMCs or T cells enriched from blood (not recorded which). These receptors were taken from a woman between 45 and 60 years old with acute COVID-19.

CDR3 loop: CASSPDSSSYNEQFF. The CDR3 nucleotides are TGTGCCAGCAGCCCGGACAGCAGCTCCTACAATGAGCAGTTCTTC. The chain couples TRBV11-3 to TRBJ2-1, with D perhaps TRBD1 (6 bases). V was pared by 5 bases and J by 0 bases, with 11 bases between. The CDR3 has 15 amino acids. Germline loops: CDR1 SGHNT, CDR2 YENEEA.

The rearrangement joins TRBV10-3 to TRBJ1-2, with 8 bases identical to TRBD1. The CDR3 consists of 15 residues. Germline CDR1 and CDR2: ENHRY and SYGVKD. V lost 2 bases and J lost 5; bases outside the gene matches: 7. The CDR3 spells CAISEHDRGGYGYTF. The CDR3, as DNA: TGTGCCATCAGTGAGCATGACAGGGGTGGATATGGCTACACCTTC.

This clone occurred a few times. This chain joins TRBV7-2 and TRBJ2-2; 8 positions match TRBD2. Germline-derived CDR1 and CDR2 are SGHTA and FQGNSA. The CDR3 totals 16 residues. The V and J ends lost 1 base and 3 bases, in that order; junction bases with no gene match: 4. The DNA for the CDR3 is TGTGCCAGCAGCTTAGTCTCAGCGGGAGACACCGGGGAGCTGTTTTTT. Protein: CASSLVSAGDTGELFF.

The CDR3 region is CASSLIAQSRETQYF. As DNA, the CDR3 is TGTGCCAGCAGTTTGATAGCCCAGAGCAGAGAGACCCAGTACTTC. The chain joins TRBV6-6 to TRBJ2-5, with D unresolved. Trimming removed 4 bases at V and 4 bases at J, with 16 bases between. CDR3 length: 15 residues. Per germline, CDR1 MNHNY and CDR2 SVGAGI (reference sequence).

The CDR3 here is CASSLGQGITDTQYF. DNA for the CDR3: TGCGCCAGCAGCTTGGGACAGGGGATTACAGATACGCAGTATTTT. V is TRBV5-1 and J is TRBJ2-3, with 8 bases aligning to TRBD1. V lost 0 bases to trimming and J lost 3 bases; unmatched junction nucleotides: 3. CDR1 and CDR2 from the germline V gene are SGHRS and YFSETQ. CDR3 length: 15 residues.

The rearrangement joins TRBV9 to TRBJ1-2; a weak D match, TRBD1 (5 bases). Per the germline V gene, CDR1 is SGDLS and CDR2 is YYNGEE. The CDR3 runs 13 residues. V was pared by 4 bases and J by 8 bases, with 15 bases between. The CDR3 region has the DNA TGTGCCAGCAGCCCGGACACGGATGGGGGCTACACCTTC. It specifies CASSPDTDGGYTF.

The chain recombines TRBV5-1 with TRBJ2-1; TRBD2 might be the D (6 bases). The CDR3 contains 14 residues. Trimming left V 4 bases short and J 6 bases short, with 14 bases between. Germline V lookup: CDR1 SGHRS, CDR2 YFSETQ. The chain's CDR3 is CASSRENTRNEQFF. Here the CDR3 DNA reads TGCGCCAGCAGCCGGGAGAACACCCGCAATGAGCAGTTCTTC.

The chain links TRBV30 to TRBJ2-5; 10 bases are shared with TRBD1. Germline V gene data show CDR1 as GTSNPN and CDR2 as SVGIG (reference sequence). The length of the CDR3 is 15 residues. The V gene end was trimmed by 1 base and the J gene end by 5 bases; junction bases not matched to a gene: 7. The CDR3 region is CAWSDTGTGVETQYF. The CDR3 nucleotides read TGTGCCTGGAGTGACACCGGGACAGGGGTCGAGACCCAGTACTTC.

The genes are TRBV2 and TRBJ2-3; D perhaps matches TRBD2 (6 bases). V was clipped by 8 bases and J by 3 bases, with 18 bases between them. The CDR3 has 15 amino acids. Per germline, CDR1 SNHLY and CDR2 FYNNEI. The CDR3 nucleotides read TGTGCCAGCCGGTTTTCACGGGAGTATACAGATACGCAGTATTTT. Its protein is CASRFSREYTDTQYF.

This chain links TRBV9 with TRBJ2-7; 7 bases align to TRBD2. This CDR3 is built from 13 residues. CDR1 SGDLS and CDR2 YYNGEE come from the germline V gene. Unmatched junction bases numbered 6, after V lost 4 bases and J lost 5 bases. As DNA, the CDR3 is TGTGCCAGCAGCCCCCTGACTAGCAACGAGCAGTACTTC. Amino acid sequence: CASSPLTSNEQYF.

The genes are TRBV7-2 and TRBJ1-3; 8 bases agree with TRBD1. Germline V gene sequence: CDR1 SGHTA, CDR2 FQGNSA. This CDR3 has 15 residues. J gave up 4 bases and V 5 bases, and 7 bases lay outside the gene matches. The CDR3 coding sequence is TGTGCCAGCAGCCCGGACAGGGTCAGCGGAAACACCATATATTTT. It codes for CASSPDRVSGNTIYF. The variable domain in full, with the rest retrieved from reference TRBV7-2 and TRBJ1-3, is GAGVSQSPSNKVTEKGKDVELRCDPISGHTALYWYRQSLGQGLEFLIYFQGNSAPDKSGLPSDRFSAERTGGSVSTLTIQRTQQEDSAVYLCASSPDRVSGNTIYFGEGSWLTVV.

This clone showed up just once. The chain is built from TRBV7-8 and TRBJ1-6, with 8 bases identical to TRBD1. The CDR3 contains 15 residues. The V gene's germline CDR1 is SGHVS and CDR2 FQNEAQ. With 5 bases clipped from V and 8 bases from J, the junction kept 8 bases outside the gene matches. In nucleotides, the CDR3 is TGTGCCAGCAGCACCAGACAGGGGTCGGATTCACCCCTCCACTTT. Amino acid sequence: CASSTRQGSDSPLHF.

This clone was observed a single time. The chain carries TRBV19 and TRBJ2-3, with 9 bases matching TRBD1. J lost 5 bases, V lost 9 bases, and 6 bases had no gene match. The germline gives CDR1 LNHDA, CDR2 SQIVND (reference sequence). The CDR3 consists of 13 residues. The CDR3 sequence is CARPGQGRDTQYF. CDR3 nucleotide sequence: TGTGCCAGACCGGGACAGGGCAGAGATACGCAGTATTTT.

The V gene is TRBV7-9, the J gene TRBJ1-1, with 7 bases identical to TRBD1. Germline V CDR1 and CDR2: SEHNR, FQNEAQ (reference sequence). This CDR3 has 15 amino acids. With 1 base clipped from V and 4 bases from J, the junction kept 6 bases outside the gene matches. CDR3 sequence: CASSLGQGGGTEAFF. In DNA, the CDR3 is TGTGCCAGCAGCTTAGGACAGGGTGGGGGCACTGAAGCTTTCTTT.

The chain uses TRBV27 and TRBJ2-7, with TRBD1 matching over 7 bases. V trimming: 5 bases; J trimming: 3 bases; junction bases outside the gene matches: 7. CDR1 is MNHEY, CDR2 SMNVEV, per germline (reference sequence). The CDR3 runs 14 residues. CDR3 sequence (DNA): TGTGCCAGCAGTCCATGGGACAGAGTCTACGAGCAGTACTTC. Encoded protein: CASSPWDRVYEQYF.

The V and J genes are TRBV27 and TRBJ2-7; D gene uncertain. In germline, CDR1 is MNHEY, CDR2 SMNVEV (reference sequence). This CDR3 has 14 residues. V was shortened by 7 bases and J by 7 bases, with 20 bases between the two germline ends. The CDR3 loop is CASKSVAGFTEQYF. The CDR3 region has the DNA TGTGCCAGCAAATCCGTTGCAGGTTTTACTGAGCAGTACTTC.

The chain combines TRBV30 with TRBJ2-1, with 7 positions matching TRBD2. The germline CDR1 and CDR2 sequences are GTSNPN and SVGIG (reference sequence). CDR3 length: 14 amino acids. With 3 bases clipped from V and 8 bases from J, the junction kept 10 bases outside the gene matches. The CDR3 nucleotides are TGTGCCTGGAGGCAGACAGCGGGATCCGATGAGCAGTTCTTC. Its translation: CAWRQTAGSDEQFF.

The rearrangement uses TRBV12-3 or TRBV12-4 and TRBJ2-1, with 10 bases that match TRBD2. The CDR3 spans 13 residues. V trimming: 10 bases; J trimming: 6 bases; junction bases outside the gene matches: 6. The CDR3 here is CATVASGSNEQFF. In DNA form, the CDR3 reads TGTGCCACGGTCGCTAGCGGGAGCAATGAGCAGTTCTTC.

CDR3 nucleotides: TGTGCCACCAGTGCGACTAGCGGGAGGGTGGAGACCCAGTACTTC. It yields the protein CATSATSGRVETQYF. The genes are TRBV24-1 and TRBJ2-5; 14 nucleotides match TRBD2. The CDR3 length is 15 residues. J lost 5 bases, V lost 5 bases, and 3 bases had no gene match. Germline V gene sequence: CDR1 KGHDR, CDR2 SFDVKD.

The chain carries TRBV11-2 and TRBJ2-1, with 11 bases lining up with TRBD2. The CDR3 contains 15 residues. Germline V gives CDR1 SGHAT, CDR2 FQNNGV. Trimming at V came to 1 base and at J to 4 bases, leaving 0 bases not matched to a gene. The CDR3 reads CASSLGTSGYNEQFF. DNA for the CDR3: TGTGCCAGCAGCTTAGGGACTAGCGGGTACAATGAGCAGTTCTTC.

The gene calls are TRBV2 and TRBJ1-1, with 7 positions matching TRBD1. CDR3 length equals 13 residues. Germline assignment: CDR1 SNHLY and CDR2 FYNNEI. V lost 11 bases and J lost 0; bases outside the gene matches: 6. The DNA for the CDR3 is TGTGCCTCAGGGACAGACATGAACACTGAAGCTTTCTTT. It is translated as CASGTDMNTEAFF.

The CDR3 loop is CAWMRRALDTQYF. DNA of the CDR3: TGTGCCTGGATGCGGAGGGCGTTAGATACGCAGTATTTT. V usage is TRBV30 and J usage is TRBJ2-3, with D possibly being TRBD2 (6 bases). The CDR3 spans 13 residues. From germline, CDR1 is GTSNPN and CDR2 SVGIG (reference sequence). V lost 4 bases and J 5 bases, leaving 13 bases between the germline ends.

The V gene is TRBV12-3 or TRBV12-4, the J gene TRBJ1-2; D might be TRBD1 (5 bases). The length of the CDR3 is 13 residues. V was pared by 1 base and J by 7 bases, with 10 bases between. This CDR3 is CASSLGRAAGYTF. CDR3 nucleotides: TGTGCCAGCAGTTTAGGCAGGGCGGCTGGCTACACCTTC.

The chain employs TRBV7-8 and TRBJ2-2; 16 positions agree with TRBD2. Trimming cost V 4 bases and J 7 bases; bases outside gene matches: 6. Germline assignment: CDR1 SGHVS and CDR2 FQNEAQ. The CDR3 consists of 17 residues. CDR3 sequence: CASSSGLAGGQGGELFF. CDR3 DNA: TGTGCCAGCAGCTCGGGACTAGCGGGAGGGCAGGGCGGGGAGCTGTTTTTT. Filled out from reference TRBV7-8 and TRBJ2-2, the complete variable domain reads GAGVSQSPRYKVAKRGQDVALRCDPISGHVSLFWYQQALGQGPEFLTYFQNEAQLDKSGLPSDRFFAERPEGSVSTLKIQRTQQEDSAVYLCASSSGLAGGQGGELFFGEGSRLTVL.

The rearrangement uses TRBV5-1 and TRBJ2-2, with 7 bases that match TRBD1. J gave up 4 bases and V 3 bases, and 12 bases lay outside the gene matches. CDR1 is SGHRS, CDR2 YFSETQ, per germline. The CDR3 contains 17 residues. The CDR3 here is CASSSDRVRRSTGELFF. The CDR3 region has the DNA TGCGCCAGCAGCTCTGACAGGGTTCGACGGAGCACCGGGGAGCTGTTTTTT.

The V gene is TRBV25-1, the J gene TRBJ1-3; D is undetermined. This CDR3 spans 15 amino acids. Germline lookup yields CDR1 MGHDK and CDR2 SYGVNS. Trimming left V 4 bases short and J 1 base short, with 11 bases between. The CDR3 protein is CASSGPTRSGNTIYF. CDR3 DNA: TGTGCCAGCAGTGGACCGACTAGATCTGGAAACACCATATATTTT.

The chain recombines TRBV6-1 with TRBJ1-2; no firm D call. Trimming stripped 3 bases from V and 1 base from J, with 12 bases between. CDR3 length equals 15 residues. Germline V lookup: CDR1 MNHNS, CDR2 SASEGT. CDR3 region: CASSDTTPVNYGYTF. The CDR3 DNA reads TGTGCCAGCAGTGATACGACACCCGTTAACTATGGCTACACCTTC.

The chain couples TRBV11-2 to TRBJ2-6; D is possibly TRBD1 (5 bases). The CDR3 length is 15 residues. Germline CDR1 and CDR2: SGHAT and FQNNGV. Trimming pared 5 bases from V and 0 bases from J, leaving 8 bases between. The CDR3 spells CASSIDSSGANVLTF. The CDR3 bases are TGTGCCAGCAGCATCGACAGCTCTGGGGCCAACGTCCTGACTTTC. Using reference TRBV11-2 and TRBJ2-6 for the parts outside the CDR3, the full variable domain is EAGVAQSPRYKIIEKRQSVAFWCNPISGHATLYWYQQILGQGPKLLIQFQNNGVVDDSQLPKDRFSAERLKGVDSTLKIQPAKLEDSAVYLCASSIDSSGANVLTFGAGSRLTVL.

The V call is TRBV5-5, the J call TRBJ1-5; 9 nucleotides match TRBD1. This CDR3 is 17 amino acids long. V lost 6 bases to trimming and J lost 6 bases; unmatched junction nucleotides: 16. CDR1 and CDR2 (germline): SGHKS, YYEKEE (reference sequence). CDR3 sequence reads: CASNFGPGTGQIQPQHF. The CDR3 region has the DNA TGTGCCAGCAACTTCGGGCCCGGGACAGGGCAAATTCAGCCCCAGCATTTT.